This is a list of T cell receptor beta chains from one sample in a study of blood T cells in healthy people across ages. MiXCR was run by TCRdb on the 5' RACE reads, yielding one entry per CDR3 protein. The sample contains approximately 800,000 distinct CDR3 sequences, 20% to 30% of which appear only once. The same data also went into a second study, on T cells of mothers and their children.

The source material was blood. The receptor set was obtained from a boy aged 5 to 17 in good health. The CDR3 runs from the conserved cysteine through the conserved F or W. A D gene is named only where the DNA matches it firmly. Clone size appears in some rows only: once, few, many, or a class for an expanded clone.

TRBD2	TRBV7-8	TRBJ2-3	13	.	CASSPGTRDTQYF	TGTGCCAGCAGCCCCGGGACTAGAGATACGCAGTATTTT
TRBD1	TRBV7-2	TRBJ1-2	13	few	CASSLGGGDGYTF	TGTGCCAGCAGCTTAGGAGGGGGCGATGGCTACACCTTC
TRBD1	TRBV12-3/TRBV12-4	TRBJ2-2	16	.	CASRPTGTGYAGELFF	TGTGCCAGCAGACCCACCGGGACAGGATATGCCGGGGAGCTGTTTTTT
.	TRBV5-1	TRBJ2-3	15	.	CASSLDTGSTDTQYF	TGCGCCAGCAGCTTGGATACAGGGAGCACAGATACGCAGTATTTT
TRBD2	TRBV7-9	TRBJ2-1	16	.	CASSFQASGSYNEQFF	TGTGCCAGCAGCTTCCAAGCTAGCGGCTCCTACAATGAGCAGTTCTTC
TRBD1	TRBV5-5	TRBJ2-7	15	.	CASSPDRGQRYEQYF	TGTGCCAGCAGCCCTGACAGGGGGCAACGGTACGAGCAGTACTTC
.	TRBV28	TRBJ2-7	12	few	CASSPPNCEQYF	TGTGCCAGCAGTCCCCCTAACTGCGAGCAGTACTTC
TRBD1	TRBV14	TRBJ2-7	16	.	CASSLRSSGTGGEQYF	TGTGCCAGCAGCCTAAGATCGTCCGGGACAGGGGGCGAGCAGTACTTC
TRBD1	TRBV12-5	TRBJ1-1	15	.	CASGPPKGGITEAFF	TGTGCTAGTGGCCCCCCAAAAGGGGGCATCACTGAAGCTTTCTTT
TRBD2	TRBV4-2	TRBJ2-4	16	.	CACSQRGGPGKNIQYF	TGTGCCTGCAGCCAACGCGGGGGGCCAGGCAAAAACATTCAGTACTTC
.	TRBV7-2	TRBJ1-4	14	few	CASTRGGHNEKLFF	TGTGCCAGCACCCGGGGGGGGCATAATGAAAAACTGTTTTTT
TRBD1	TRBV5-1	TRBJ2-3	15	few	CASSLADRDTDTQYF	TGCGCCAGCAGCTTGGCTGACAGGGACACAGATACGCAGTATTTT
TRBD1	TRBV3-1	TRBJ2-1	16	few	CASSLGGTGNYNEQFF	TGTGCCAGCAGCCTAGGGGGGACAGGGAACTACAATGAGCAGTTCTTC
TRBD1	TRBV2	TRBJ1-1	14	few	CASSIETGGSEAFF	TGTGCCAGCAGTATCGAGACAGGGGGGTCTGAAGCTTTCTTT
.	TRBV9	TRBJ1-5	15	.	CASSVDTGSGQPLHF	TGTGCCAGCAGCGTAGATACAGGGTCGGGTCAGCCCCTGCATTTT
.	TRBV10-3	TRBJ1-3	12	few	CAIGGTGNTIYF	TGTGCCATCGGGGGGACTGGAAACACCATATATTTT
.	TRBV27	TRBJ2-7	15	.	CASSLNGAPSYEQYF	TGTGCCAGCAGTTTAAACGGGGCCCCCTCCTACGAGCAGTACTTC
.	TRBV19	TRBJ1-1	15	.	CASSIDKGGATEAFF	TGTGCCAGTAGTATAGATAAAGGTGGTGCGACTGAAGCTTTCTTT
TRBD1	TRBV5-1	TRBJ2-6	18	.	CASSFRTGFISGANVLTF	TGCGCCAGCAGCTTCAGGACAGGGTTTATCTCTGGGGCCAACGTCCTGACTTTC
.	TRBV3-1	TRBJ2-7	15	few	CASSQAVRGPYEQYF	TGTGCCAGCAGCCAAGCGGTCAGGGGCCCCTACGAGCAGTACTTC
TRBD1	TRBV5-1	TRBJ1-2	14	.	CASSEGQGSDGYTF	TGCGCCAGCAGCGAAGGACAGGGGTCGGATGGCTACACCTTC
.	TRBV13	TRBJ2-7	14	few	CASSLGPPKNEQYF	TGTGCCAGCAGCTTAGGGCCGCCGAAGAACGAGCAGTACTTC
.	TRBV20-1	TRBJ2-1	12	.	CSARLQDNEQFF	TGCAGTGCTAGATTACAAGACAATGAGCAGTTCTTC
TRBD1	TRBV25-1	TRBJ2-7	15	.	CASSGGTGSSYEQYF	TGTGCCAGCAGTGGCGGGACAGGGAGCTCCTACGAGCAGTACTTC
TRBD1	TRBV5-6	TRBJ1-1	14	.	CASSLERQGAGAFF	TGTGCCAGCAGCTTGGAACGCCAGGGGGCTGGGGCTTTCTTT
.	TRBV2	TRBJ2-5	13	.	CASKQAYEETQYF	TGTGCCAGCAAACAGGCGTATGAAGAGACCCAGTACTTC
TRBD2	TRBV6-5	TRBJ2-5	15	few	CASSLSGGVPETQYF	TGTGCCAGCAGCCTTAGCGGGGGGGTCCCAGAGACCCAGTACTTC
TRBD2	TRBV12-3/TRBV12-4	TRBJ2-7	15	.	CASKGTSGARYEQYF	TGTGCCAGCAAAGGGACTAGCGGAGCTCGCTACGAGCAGTACTTC
.	TRBV9	TRBJ2-5	14	few	CASSVGVGRETQYF	TGTGCCAGCAGCGTAGGGGTGGGTAGGGAGACCCAGTACTTC
.	TRBV5-1	TRBJ1-2	14	many	CASSLGQVNYGYTF	TGCGCCAGCAGCTTGGGACAGGTTAACTATGGCTACACCTTC
.	TRBV7-3	TRBJ2-1	16	few	CASSLEGRGYYNEQFF	TGTGCCAGCAGCTTAGAAGGCCGCGGATACTACAATGAGCAGTTCTTC
.	TRBV5-1	TRBJ2-7	14	.	CASSSGTPEGEQYF	TGCGCCAGCAGCTCTGGGACCCCAGAGGGCGAGCAGTACTTC
.	TRBV5-5	TRBJ2-1	14	.	CASSFRAPYNEQFF	TGTGCCAGCAGCTTCAGGGCCCCCTACAATGAGCAGTTCTTC
TRBD2	TRBV4-1	TRBJ2-7	16	.	CASSQAGLARTYEQYF	TGCGCCAGCAGCCAGGCCGGACTAGCGAGGACCTACGAGCAGTACTTC
TRBD2	TRBV3-1	TRBJ2-5	17	once	CASSQGLAGAPRETQYF	TGTGCCAGCAGCCAAGGACTAGCGGGGGCCCCCCGAGAGACCCAGTACTTC
.	TRBV7-9	TRBJ1-1	11	once	CASSLATQAFF	TGTGCCAGCAGCTTAGCAACCCAGGCTTTCTTT
.	TRBV28	TRBJ1-1	15	.	CASSENRELNTEAFF	TGTGCCAGCAGTGAGAACAGGGAACTGAACACTGAAGCTTTCTTT